This TCR beta chain appears in the sequencing data of a study of a mutant IDH1 vaccine in newly diagnosed glioma. Study at large: Former treatment meant radiotherapy, temozolomide, or both; the majority had gotten both.

Concerning this clone itself: Its target is unknown.

Time point denoted: baseline, week 1 (first vaccination visit). Noted treatment: pre-vaccination baseline after standard-of-care therapy. Those who donated had recent WHO grade 3 or 4 IDH1-mutant, ATRX-lost astrocytomas. Regarding the study as a whole: Vaccine-induced immune responses were detected in around 92% of patients.

Some clones are missing from TCRdb's copy, which holds only in-frame ones; the method was immunoSEQ multiplex PCR. The sample consists of about 33,000 clones, 80% to 90% of them appearing once. This sequence was found in a woman aged 40 to 50 with glioma. Source: PBMCs, taken from a glioma patient treated with radiotherapy, temozolomide or both.

CDR3 sequence: CASSLSGQINQPQHF. The CDR3 nucleotides are TGCGCCAGCAGCCTATCGGGACAGATCAATCAGCCCCAGCATTTT. The gene calls are TRBV4-1 and TRBJ1-5, with 7 bases that match TRBD1. Germline CDR1 is MGHRA and CDR2 is YSYEKL. V gave up 4 bases and J gave up 3 bases; unmatched junction bases: 6. The CDR3 extends over 15 amino acids.